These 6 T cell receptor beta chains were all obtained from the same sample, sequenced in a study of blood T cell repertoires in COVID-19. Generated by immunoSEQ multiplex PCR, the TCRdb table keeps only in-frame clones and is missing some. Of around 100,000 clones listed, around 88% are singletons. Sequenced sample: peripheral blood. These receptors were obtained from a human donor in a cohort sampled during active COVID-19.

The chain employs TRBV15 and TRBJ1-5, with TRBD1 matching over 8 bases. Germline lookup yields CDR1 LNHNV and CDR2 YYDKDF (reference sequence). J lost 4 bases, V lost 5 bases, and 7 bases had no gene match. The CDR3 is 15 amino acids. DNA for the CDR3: TGTGCCACCAGCTGGCGGACAGGGCCTAATCAGCCCCAGCATTTT. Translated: CATSWRTGPNQPQHF.

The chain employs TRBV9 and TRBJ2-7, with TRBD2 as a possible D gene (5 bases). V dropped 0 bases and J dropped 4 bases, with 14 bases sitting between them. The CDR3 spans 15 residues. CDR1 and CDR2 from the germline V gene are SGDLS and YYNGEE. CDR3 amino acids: CASSVGTGLGYEQYF. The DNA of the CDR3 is TGTGCCAGCAGCGTAGGAACGGGATTGGGTTACGAGCAGTACTTC.

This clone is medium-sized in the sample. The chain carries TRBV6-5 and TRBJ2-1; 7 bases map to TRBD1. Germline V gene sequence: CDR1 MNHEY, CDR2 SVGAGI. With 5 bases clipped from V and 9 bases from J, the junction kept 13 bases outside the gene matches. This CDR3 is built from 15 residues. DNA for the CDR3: TGTGCCAGCAGTAGAGAGGGGGCCAAGGGAAGTGAGCAGTTCTTC. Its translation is CASSREGAKGSEQFF.

The CDR3 reads CASSLWRTDNEQFF. In nucleotides, the CDR3 is TGTGCCAGCAGCTTATGGAGGACAGACAATGAGCAGTTCTTC. V usage is TRBV7-2 and J usage is TRBJ2-1; TRBD1 is a possible D gene (6 bases). The CDR3 contains 14 residues. Trimming cost V 2 bases and J 5 bases, with 10 bases left between them. In germline, CDR1 is SGHTA, CDR2 FQGNSA.

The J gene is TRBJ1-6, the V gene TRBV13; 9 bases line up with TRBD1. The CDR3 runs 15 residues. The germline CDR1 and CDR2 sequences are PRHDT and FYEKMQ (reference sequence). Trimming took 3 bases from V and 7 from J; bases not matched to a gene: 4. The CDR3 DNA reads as TGTGCCAGCAGCTTCCAACAGGGGGCCAATTCACCCCTCCACTTT. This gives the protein CASSFQQGANSPLHF.

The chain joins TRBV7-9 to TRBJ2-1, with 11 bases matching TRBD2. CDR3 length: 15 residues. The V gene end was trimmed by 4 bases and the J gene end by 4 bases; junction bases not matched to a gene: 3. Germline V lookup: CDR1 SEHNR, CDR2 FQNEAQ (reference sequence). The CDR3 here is CASSYGTSGYNEQFF. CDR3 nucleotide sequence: TGTGCCAGCAGCTATGGGACTAGCGGATACAATGAGCAGTTCTTC. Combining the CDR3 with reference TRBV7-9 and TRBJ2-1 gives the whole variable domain DTGVSQNPRHKITKRGQNVTFRCDPISEHNRLYWYRQTLGQGPEFLTYFQNEAQLEKSRLLSDRFSAERPKGSFSTLEIQRTEQGDSAMYLCASSYGTSGYNEQFFGPGTRLTVL.